One sample yielded the 28 T cell receptor beta chains listed below, sequenced in a study of T cell changes during pregnancy in multiple sclerosis. Sequencing was performed with immunoSEQ multiplex PCR; in TCRdb, only in-frame clones are kept and a portion is missing. Among fewer than 50,000 clones listed, 85% to 95% were seen once. The source material was CD8+ T cells from peripheral blood mononuclear cells, sampled before pregnancy. Source of these receptors: a female donor with multiple sclerosis, enrolled in a pregnancy study.

This clone showed up just a few times. The chain is built from TRBV19 and TRBJ1-1, with D unclear. The CDR3 sequence is 13 residues long. V was cut by 7 bases and J by 0 bases, with 9 bases left in between. The V gene's germline CDR1 is LNHDA and CDR2 SQIVND (reference sequence). The CDR3 loop reads CASTQMMNTEAFF. CDR3 nucleotide sequence: TGTGCCAGTACCCAGATGATGAACACTGAAGCTTTCTTT.

This sequence joins TRBV6-5 and TRBJ2-7; 7 bases are shared with TRBD1. Germline values: CDR1 MNHEY, CDR2 SVGAGI. CDR3 length equals 13 residues. V was pared by 5 bases and J by 2 bases, with 3 bases of the junction left unmatched. Written as DNA, the CDR3 is TGTGCCAGCAGTGGGACAGCTACCTACGAGCAGTACTTC. Translating it yields CASSGTATYEQYF.

The V call is TRBV27, the J call TRBJ1-2; TRBD1 aligns across 9 bases. The V gene's germline CDR1 is MNHEY and CDR2 SMNVEV (reference sequence). The CDR3 covers 14 residues. Germline trimming cut 1 base from V and 8 bases from J; bases unmatched to any gene: 5. CDR3: CASSLLGTGIGYTF. DNA of the CDR3: TGTGCCAGCAGTTTATTGGGGACAGGGATCGGCTACACCTTC.

This clone has a single count. The V and J genes are TRBV4-1 and TRBJ2-7; 9 bases line up with TRBD1. Looked up from germline, CDR1 is MGHRA and CDR2 is YSYEKL. With 2 bases clipped from V and 3 bases from J, the junction kept 11 bases outside the gene matches. This CDR3 spans 17 amino acids. In DNA, the CDR3 is TGCGCCAGCAGCCAAAAGAACGGGGACAGGGTACTCTACGAGCAGTACTTC. Translating gives CASSQKNGDRVLYEQYF.

This rearrangement joins TRBV6-5 to TRBJ2-7; 8 nucleotides line up with TRBD1. CDR3 length: 13 amino acids. Losses at the gene ends were 6 bases for V and 3 bases for J; bases not matched to a gene: 4. The V gene's germline CDR1 is MNHEY and CDR2 SVGAGI. The chain's CDR3 is CASRPGQDYEQYF. The CDR3 DNA is TGTGCCAGCAGACCGGGACAGGACTACGAGCAGTACTTC.

The chain is built from TRBV28 and TRBJ2-2, with 10 bases fitting TRBD2. Germline lookup yields CDR1 MDHEN and CDR2 SYDVKM. With V trimmed by 2 bases and J by 7 bases, 4 bases remained unmatched. This CDR3 comprises 15 residues. CDR3 region: CASSLLAGENGELFF. For the CDR3, the DNA is TGTGCCAGCAGTTTACTAGCGGGAGAGAACGGGGAGCTGTTTTTT.

This clone came up once. The chain is built from TRBV7-9 and TRBJ1-2; tentatively, D is TRBD1 (5 bases). This CDR3 is 14 amino acids long. In germline, CDR1 is SEHNR, CDR2 FQNEAQ (reference sequence). The V end lost 1 base, the J end lost 4 bases, and 10 bases lay between the germline ends. The CDR3 region has the DNA TGTGCCAGCAGCTTAGGGACAAGCATCTATGGCTACACCTTC. Translation: CASSLGTSIYGYTF.

The chain couples TRBV7-8 to TRBJ1-1; D not certain. Germline V gene sequence: CDR1 SGHVS, CDR2 FQNEAQ. The CDR3 has 16 amino acids. Trimming stripped 1 base from V and 1 base from J, with 13 bases between. The DNA for the CDR3 is TGTGCCAGCAGCTTAGTGGGCAGTTCATGGAACACTGAAGCTTTCTTT. Protein sequence: CASSLVGSSWNTEAFF.

The V call is TRBV6-5, the J call TRBJ1-1, with D tentatively TRBD1 (6 bases). The CDR3 loop spans 13 amino acids. Trimming removed 6 bases at V and 5 bases at J, with 13 bases between. Germline V lookup: CDR1 MNHEY, CDR2 SVGAGI. CDR3 protein: CASSPQGRTEAFF. The CDR3 region has the DNA TGTGCCAGCAGCCCTCAGGGGAGAACTGAAGCTTTCTTT.

The chain links TRBV23-1 to TRBJ2-2, with D maybe TRBD1 (6 bases). TRBV23-1 is an ORF, with its function uncertain. V dropped 7 bases and J dropped 6 bases, with 24 bases sitting between them. This CDR3 is built from 17 residues. As DNA, the CDR3 is TGCGCCAGCACCCGGCAGGGGACCCAAGAGTATCCCGGGGAGCTGTTTTTT. Translation gives CASTRQGTQEYPGELFF.

This clone was counted once. The genes are TRBV6-1 and TRBJ2-1, with TRBD1 matching over 10 bases. The CDR3 contains 15 residues. V lost 2 bases, J lost 8 bases, and 6 bases stayed unmatched. The germline V gene encodes CDR1 MNHNS and CDR2 SASEGT. The CDR3 DNA sequence: TGTGCCAGCAGTGAAAGGACAGGGGGAGCCGATGAGCAGTTCTTC. Translation: CASSERTGGADEQFF.

DNA for the CDR3: TGTGCCACACAGGGTCTGGGCGTTGAAAACACCATATATTTT. This codes for CATQGLGVENTIYF. J is TRBJ1-3 and V is TRBV28, with a possible D match to TRBD1 (6 bases). Trimming took off 10 bases at V and 6 bases at J, with 19 bases between the two ends. This CDR3 is built from 14 residues. The germline V gene has CDR1 MDHEN and CDR2 SYDVKM.

The chain recombines TRBV7-6 with TRBJ2-7; D is possibly TRBD2 (6 bases). Germline CDR1 reads SGHVS; CDR2 reads FNYEAQ. The CDR3 loop spans 15 amino acids. V gave up 5 bases and J gave up 3 bases, with 17 bases separating them. The chain's CDR3 is CASSLTGTASYEQYF. DNA of the CDR3: TGTGCCAGCAGCCTTACCGGGACTGCAAGCTACGAGCAGTACTTC.

The DNA for the CDR3 is TGCGCCAGCAGCTCTAGACAGGGGAACACCGGGGAGCTGTTTTTT. Protein sequence: CASSSRQGNTGELFF. The chain combines TRBV5-1 with TRBJ2-2, with 7 bases matching TRBD1. The V segment lost 3 bases and the J segment 1 base; nucleotides outside the gene matches: 3. This CDR3 is 15 amino acids long. The germline V gene encodes CDR1 SGHRS and CDR2 YFSETQ. Supplemented by reference TRBV5-1 and TRBJ2-2, the full variable domain reads KAGVTQTPRYLIKTRGQQVTLSCSPISGHRSVSWYQQTPGQGLQFLFEYFSETQRNKGNFPGRFSGRQFSNSRSEMNVSTLELGDSALYLCASSSRQGNTGELFFGEGSRLTVL.

The CDR3 spells CASSLRGDRANTEAFF. The CDR3 DNA follows: TGTGCCAGCAGCTTACGGGGGGACAGGGCGAACACTGAAGCTTTCTTT. The gene calls are TRBV7-8 and TRBJ1-1, with 9 positions matching TRBD1. V lost 2 bases and J lost 1; bases outside the gene matches: 5. The CDR3 is 16 residues long. Germline V CDR1 and CDR2: SGHVS, FQNEAQ.

The chain recombines TRBV27 with TRBJ1-4, with D unclear. V lost 11 bases and J 0 bases, leaving 13 bases between the germline ends. The germline CDR1 and CDR2 sequences are MNHEY and SMNVEV (reference sequence). This CDR3 has 14 residues. CDR3 sequence reads: CASGREATNEKLFF. The CDR3 DNA follows: TGTGCCTCCGGGCGGGAGGCAACTAATGAAAAACTGTTTTTT.

The V and J genes are TRBV29-1 and TRBJ1-2; D may be TRBD1 (6 bases). There are 11 residues in the CDR3. V lost 5 bases and J 4 bases, leaving 8 bases between the germline ends. Germline lookup yields CDR1 SQVTM and CDR2 ANQGSEA. The chain's CDR3 is CSVQDSYGYTF. CDR3 nucleotides: TGCAGCGTTCAGGACAGCTATGGCTACACCTTC.

The CDR3 is CASSPLGGTPYEQYF. In DNA, the CDR3 is TGTGCCAGCAGCCCACTCGGCGGTACCCCCTACGAGCAGTACTTC. V gene TRBV14 combines with J gene TRBJ2-7; D gene unclear. Deletions cut 4 bases from V and 2 bases from J, with 15 bases between. The CDR3 has 15 residues. Per the germline V gene, CDR1 is SGHDN and CDR2 is FVKESK.

This chain links TRBV27 with TRBJ2-7; tentative D call: TRBD2 (6 bases). The V gene's germline CDR1 is MNHEY and CDR2 SMNVEV (reference sequence). CDR3 length: 15 residues. V was shortened by 5 bases and J by 3 bases, with 17 bases between the two germline ends. CDR3 sequence (DNA): TGTGCCAGCAGTCCCTTCGGGGGTCGCAACTACGAGCAGTACTTC. The encoded protein is CASSPFGGRNYEQYF.

The chain is built from TRBV29-1 and TRBJ2-1, with 14 bases identical to TRBD2. CDR3 length equals 14 residues. Losses at the gene ends were 4 bases for V and 10 bases for J; bases not matched to a gene: 6. Germline V gene lookup returns CDR1 SQVTM and CDR2 ANQGSEA. CDR3 DNA: TGCAGCGTTGTGACTAGCGGGAGGGGGGGGGAGCAGTTCTTC. Its protein product is CSVVTSGRGGEQFF.

The chain is built from TRBV2 and TRBJ2-1; TRBD2 matches at 14 bases. The CDR3 contains 19 residues. CDR1 and CDR2 from the germline V gene are SNHLY and FYNNEI. With 2 bases clipped from V and 7 bases from J, the junction kept 13 bases outside the gene matches. CDR3 coding DNA: TGTGCCAGCAGTGAATGGCCAGGGGGGACTAGCGGGAGTCTAAATGAGCAGTTCTTC. It codes for CASSEWPGGTSGSLNEQFF.

The rearrangement uses TRBV7-9 and TRBJ2-7, with D possibly being TRBD2 (6 bases). CDR3 length: 15 amino acids. Per germline, CDR1 SEHNR and CDR2 FQNEAQ (reference sequence). V dropped 5 bases and J dropped 4 bases, with 18 bases sitting between them. The CDR3 coding sequence is TGTGCCAGCAGCCTATCGACCGGGACTTTGTACGAGCAGTACTTC. Its protein product is CASSLSTGTLYEQYF.

This chain connects TRBV25-1 to TRBJ1-3; D gene uncertain. The germline CDR1 and CDR2 sequences are MGHDK and SYGVNS. V dropped 7 bases and J dropped 0 bases, with 19 bases sitting between them. The CDR3 length is 17 residues. The CDR3 sequence is CASTFPSEGSSGNTIYF. CDR3 in DNA: TGTGCCAGCACCTTCCCTAGCGAGGGTAGCTCTGGAAACACCATATATTTT.

V usage is TRBV29-1 and J usage is TRBJ2-1; 8 nucleotides agree with TRBD1. This CDR3 spans 12 amino acids. CDR1 is SQVTM, CDR2 ANQGSEA, per germline. V gave up 5 bases and J gave up 7 bases; unmatched junction bases: 4. The CDR3 region has the DNA TGCAGCGTTAGACAGGGGTCGAATGAGCAGTTCTTC. Its translation: CSVRQGSNEQFF.

The gene calls are TRBV9 and TRBJ2-1, with 10 bases identical to TRBD2. Trimming at V came to 3 bases and at J to 6 bases, leaving 3 bases not matched to a gene. CDR3 length equals 14 residues. Germline V gives CDR1 SGDLS, CDR2 YYNGEE. The CDR3 nucleotides read TGTGCCAGCAGCGAAGCGGGAGGGAGCAATGAGCAGTTCTTC. As protein: CASSEAGGSNEQFF.

V usage is TRBV6-5 and J usage is TRBJ1-3; D not certain. V was trimmed by 2 bases and J by 0 bases, leaving 8 bases between them. CDR1 is MNHEY, CDR2 SVGAGI, per germline. There are 15 residues in the CDR3. The CDR3 coding sequence is TGTGCCAGCAGTTACGACGGAGGCTCTGGAAACACCATATATTTT. Translating it yields CASSYDGGSGNTIYF.

The V and J genes are TRBV19 and TRBJ1-1; D gene ambiguous. Germline values: CDR1 LNHDA, CDR2 SQIVND (reference sequence). The ends were cut back, 7 bases at V and 1 base at J, with 19 bases in the middle. The CDR3 runs to 16 residues. CDR3 amino acids: CASIPRRGERNTEAFF. The DNA for the CDR3 is TGTGCCAGTATTCCACGACGGGGAGAACGGAACACTGAAGCTTTCTTT.

The rearrangement links TRBV5-4 to TRBJ2-7, with 8 bases lining up with TRBD1. Germline CDR1 SGHNT, CDR2 YYREEE (reference sequence). V was clipped by 4 bases and J by 0 bases; unmatched bases: 9. The CDR3 contains 16 residues. This CDR3 reads CASSLTRDRGSYEQYF. CDR3 coding DNA: TGTGCCAGCAGCCTGACGCGAGACAGGGGCTCCTACGAGCAGTACTTC.